The 4 T cell receptor beta chains below all came from one sample that was sequenced in a study of shared clonotypes between healthy human individuals. The repertoire was sequenced with immunoSEQ multiplex PCR; TCRdb's copy has only in-frame clones and lacks some. The table shows 450,000 to 500,000 clones, with more than 65% occurring only once. Sequencing input: PBMCs. The receptors were sampled from a woman in her forties in good health. Some clones in this sample may be carry-over from other donors' samples.

About this clone: This may arise from a read error, as a much more abundant clone is one base away. The chain uses TRBV4-1 and TRBJ2-1, with D unclear. The germline V gene encodes CDR1 MGHRA and CDR2 YSYEKL. The CDR3 is 12 residues long. Trimming removed 4 bases from V and 2 bases from J, with 3 bases in between. This CDR3 reads CASSRTYNEQFF. Written as DNA, the CDR3 is TGCGCCAGCAGCCGGACCTACAATGAGCAGTTCTTC.

The chain recombines TRBV29-1 with TRBJ2-7; no clear D. V was cut by 6 bases and J by 7 bases, with 19 bases left in between. The CDR3 sequence is 13 residues long. CDR1 and CDR2 from the germline V gene are SQVTM and ANQGSEA. CDR3 sequence: CSVLTVAAGEQYF. CDR3 coding DNA: TGCAGCGTGCTCACGGTGGCGGCCGGGGAGCAGTACTTC.

For this clone: Since a far larger clone is one base different, this is likely a read error. Other DNA sequences of this sample code for an identical CDR3. V gene TRBV6-1 combines with J gene TRBJ2-7; 15 bases are shared with TRBD2. This CDR3 contains 15 residues. The ends lost 9 bases at V and 5 bases at J; junction bases unmatched: 8. Germline CDR1 reads MNHNS; CDR2 reads SASEGT. DNA for the CDR3: TGTGCCAGTAGACAGGGACTAGCGGGAGGTAACGAGCAGTACTTC. Encoded protein: CASRQGLAGGNEQYF.

V is TRBV5-1 and J is TRBJ2-7, with 10 bases fitting TRBD2. The J segment lost 5 bases and the V segment lost 0 bases, leaving 5 bases of the junction unmatched. Germline CDR1 SGHRS, CDR2 YFSETQ. The CDR3 loop spans 15 amino acids. The DNA of the CDR3 is TGCGCCAGCAGCTTGGCACCTAGCGGGAGACACGAGCAGTACTTC. Its protein product is CASSLAPSGRHEQYF. Combining the CDR3 with reference TRBV5-1 and TRBJ2-7 gives the whole variable domain KAGVTQTPRYLIKTRGQQVTLSCSPISGHRSVSWYQQTPGQGLQFLFEYFSETQRNKGNFPGRFSGRQFSNSRSEMNVSTLELGDSALYLCASSLAPSGRHEQYFGPGTRLTVT.